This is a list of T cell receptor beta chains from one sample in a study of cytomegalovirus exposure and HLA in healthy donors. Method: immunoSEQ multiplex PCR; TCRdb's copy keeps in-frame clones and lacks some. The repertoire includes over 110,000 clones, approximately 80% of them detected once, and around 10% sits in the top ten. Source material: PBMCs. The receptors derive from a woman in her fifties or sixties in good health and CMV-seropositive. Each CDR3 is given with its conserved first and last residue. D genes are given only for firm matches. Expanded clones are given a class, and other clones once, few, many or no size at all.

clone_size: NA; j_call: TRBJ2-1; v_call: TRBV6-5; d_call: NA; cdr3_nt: TGTGCCAGCAGTTACTCGAGGGCTACGACTCAACGAGAGCAGTTCTTC; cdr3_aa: CASSYSRATTQREQFF
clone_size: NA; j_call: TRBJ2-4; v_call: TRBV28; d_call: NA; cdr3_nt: TGTGCCACCGGCCTCCGGGGGGCGCAGGCAACCTTC; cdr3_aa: CATGLRGAQATF
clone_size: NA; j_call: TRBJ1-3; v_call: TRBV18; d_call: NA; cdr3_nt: TGTGCCAGCTCACCCAGCCCAGGTGGGGCCGAGTGGCCCCCCGGATTT; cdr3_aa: CASSPSPGGAEWPPGF
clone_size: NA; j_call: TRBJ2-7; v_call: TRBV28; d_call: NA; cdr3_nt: TGTGCCAGCAGTTTGGGCAGGCCAAAAAACGAGCAGTACTTC; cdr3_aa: CASSLGRPKNEQYF
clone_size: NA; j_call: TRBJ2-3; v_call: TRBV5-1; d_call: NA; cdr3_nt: TGCGCCAGCGGAGAAGGTCGGGATACGCAGTATTTT; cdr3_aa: CASGEGRDTQYF
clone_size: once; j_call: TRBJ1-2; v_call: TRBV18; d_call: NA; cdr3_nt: TGTGCCAGCTCACCAGAAAGAGGGTCCTATGGCTACACCTTC; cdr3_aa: CASSPERGSYGYTF
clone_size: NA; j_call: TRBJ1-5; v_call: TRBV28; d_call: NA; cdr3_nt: TGTGCCAGCAGTTGGGGAGACAGCAATCAGCCCCAGCATTTT; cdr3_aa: CASSWGDSNQPQHF
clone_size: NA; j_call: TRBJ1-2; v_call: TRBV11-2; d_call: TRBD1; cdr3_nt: TGTGCCAGCAGCCGAGGGACAGCTTATGGCTACACCTTC; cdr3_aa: CASSRGTAYGYTF
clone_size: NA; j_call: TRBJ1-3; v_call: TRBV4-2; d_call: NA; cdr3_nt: TGTGCCAGCAGCCAAGATCTCCGAGGGCTCTCTGGAAACACCATATATTTT; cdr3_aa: CASSQDLRGLSGNTIYF
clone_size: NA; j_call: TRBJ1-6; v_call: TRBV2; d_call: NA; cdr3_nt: TGTGCCAGCCAGGTGGAGGGTCGTAATTCACCCCTCCACTTT; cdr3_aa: CASQVEGRNSPLHF
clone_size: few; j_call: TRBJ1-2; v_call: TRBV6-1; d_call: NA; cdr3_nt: TGTGCCAGCAGTGACCACAGTAAAGCTAACTATGGCTACACCTTC; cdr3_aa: CASSDHSKANYGYTF
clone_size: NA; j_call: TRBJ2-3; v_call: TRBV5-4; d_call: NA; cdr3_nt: TGTGCCAGCAGCTCCAGGGGGGATACTAGCACAGATACGCAGTATTTT; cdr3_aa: CASSSRGDTSTDTQYF
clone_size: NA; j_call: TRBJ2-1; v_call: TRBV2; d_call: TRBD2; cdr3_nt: TGTGCCAGCATAACCGTAGCGGGGGGGTTGCAGTTCTTC; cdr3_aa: CASITVAGGLQFF
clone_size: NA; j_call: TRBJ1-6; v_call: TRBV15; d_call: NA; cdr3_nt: TGTGCCACCAGCAGAGATCGGGGGATAAATTCACCCCTCCACTTT; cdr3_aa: CATSRDRGINSPLHF
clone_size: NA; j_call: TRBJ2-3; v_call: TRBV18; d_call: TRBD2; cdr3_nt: TGTGCCAGCTCACCACCACAGCGGGGGGTGGATACGCAGTATTTT; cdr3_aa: CASSPPQRGVDTQYF
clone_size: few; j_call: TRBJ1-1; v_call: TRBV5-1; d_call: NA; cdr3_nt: TGCGCCAGCAGCACAGGGTTTGGAACTGAAGCTTTCTTT; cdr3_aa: CASSTGFGTEAFF
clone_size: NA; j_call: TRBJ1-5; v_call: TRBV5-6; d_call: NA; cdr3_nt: TGTGCCAGCAGCCGGACTGACAGGCTTAATCAGCCCCAGCATTTT; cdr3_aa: CASSRTDRLNQPQHF
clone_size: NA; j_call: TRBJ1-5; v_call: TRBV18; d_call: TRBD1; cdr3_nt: TGTGCCAGCTCACCAATGGACAGGGTAGACGGTCAGCCCCAGCATTTT; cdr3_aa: CASSPMDRVDGQPQHF
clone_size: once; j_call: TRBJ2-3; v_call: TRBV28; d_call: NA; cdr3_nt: TGTGCCAGCGAGGCGGGGAGCACAGATACGCAATATTTT; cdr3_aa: CASEAGSTDTQYF
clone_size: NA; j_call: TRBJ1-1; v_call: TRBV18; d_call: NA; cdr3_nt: TGTGCCAGCTCACCGCTCGACTCGGAAGCTTTCTTT; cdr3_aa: CASSPLDSEAFF
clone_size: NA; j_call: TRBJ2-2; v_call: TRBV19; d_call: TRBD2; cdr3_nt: TGTGCCAGTAGGGTTTGGGGGACTAGCGGCTCCGGGGAGCTGTTTTTT; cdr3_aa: CASRVWGTSGSGELFF
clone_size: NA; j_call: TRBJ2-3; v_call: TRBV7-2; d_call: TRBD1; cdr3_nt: TGTGCCAGCAGCTTAGCCGGACAGGGAGGCTCGGATACGCAGTATTTT; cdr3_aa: CASSLAGQGGSDTQYF
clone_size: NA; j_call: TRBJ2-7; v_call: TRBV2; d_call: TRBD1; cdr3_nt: TGTGCCAGCAGGGATACCGGGACAGGGGGCCACGAGCAGTACTTC; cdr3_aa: CASRDTGTGGHEQYF
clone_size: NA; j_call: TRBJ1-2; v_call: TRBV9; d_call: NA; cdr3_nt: TGTGCCAGCAGCGTAGAGTCAGACTATGGCTACACCTTC; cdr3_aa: CASSVESDYGYTF
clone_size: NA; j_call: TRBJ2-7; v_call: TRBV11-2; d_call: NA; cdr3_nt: TGTGCCAGCAGCTTAGGCACCGAGCAGTACTTC; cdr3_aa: CASSLGTEQYF
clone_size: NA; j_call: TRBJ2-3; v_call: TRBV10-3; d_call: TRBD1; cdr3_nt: TGTGCCACCTCCGGGACAGAGGGTCTAAAGGGCACAGATACGCAGTATTTT; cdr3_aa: CATSGTEGLKGTDTQYF
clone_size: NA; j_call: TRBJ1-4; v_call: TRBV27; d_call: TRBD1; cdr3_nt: TGTGCCAGCAGAGGACAGGGTGGAATCGAAAAACTGTTTTTT; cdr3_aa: CASRGQGGIEKLFF
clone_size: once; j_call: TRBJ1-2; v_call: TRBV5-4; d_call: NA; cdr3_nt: TGTGCCAGCAGCTCCATCCAGGTCTATGGCTACACCTTC; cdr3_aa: CASSSIQVYGYTF
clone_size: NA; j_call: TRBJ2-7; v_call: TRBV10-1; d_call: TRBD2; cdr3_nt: TGCGCCAGTGGGGGGGAACGTTCCTACGAGCAGTACTTC; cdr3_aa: CASGGERSYEQYF
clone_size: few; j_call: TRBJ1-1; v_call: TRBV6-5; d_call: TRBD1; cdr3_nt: TGTGCCAGCAGCCCCGGGACAGGGGTACGAGCTTTCTTT; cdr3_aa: CASSPGTGVRAFF
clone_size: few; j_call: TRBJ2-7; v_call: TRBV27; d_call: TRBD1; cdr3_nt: TGTGCCAGCAGTTTACGGCGGCAGGGGGCTAGCGAGCAGTACTTC; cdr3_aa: CASSLRRQGASEQYF
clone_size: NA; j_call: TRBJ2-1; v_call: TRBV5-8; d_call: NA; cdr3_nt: TGTGCCAGCAGCCGCGGACAGATTAGCTCCTACAATGAGCAGTTCTTC; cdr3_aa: CASSRGQISSYNEQFF
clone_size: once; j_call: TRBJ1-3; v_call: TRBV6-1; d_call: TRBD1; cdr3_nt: TGTGCCAGCAGTTTTCAACTCGGGACAGGGGACACCATATATTTT; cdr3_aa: CASSFQLGTGDTIYF
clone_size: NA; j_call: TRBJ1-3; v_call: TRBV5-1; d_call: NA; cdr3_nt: TGCGCCAGCAGCTTGAACAGTCCCTCTGGAAACACCATATATTTT; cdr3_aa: CASSLNSPSGNTIYF
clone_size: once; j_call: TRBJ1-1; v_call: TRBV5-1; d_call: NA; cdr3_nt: TGCGCCAGCAGCGGGTTGGGAGGGTTCCCTGAAGCTTTCTTT; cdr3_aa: CASSGLGGFPEAFF
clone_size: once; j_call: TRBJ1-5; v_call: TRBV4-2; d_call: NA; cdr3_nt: TGTGCCAGCAGCCAGGACGACAGTTCTCAGCCCCAGCATTTT; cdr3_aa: CASSQDDSSQPQHF
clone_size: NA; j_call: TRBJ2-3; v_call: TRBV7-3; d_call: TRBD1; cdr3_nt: TGTGCCAGCAGCTCCTACAGGGGCCGGGTGGATACGCAGTATTTT; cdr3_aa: CASSSYRGRVDTQYF
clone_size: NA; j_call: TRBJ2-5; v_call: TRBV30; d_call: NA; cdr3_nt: TGTGCCTGGAGTGTACCCTTGCGACTAGGGGAGGAGACCCAGTACTTC; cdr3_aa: CAWSVPLRLGEETQYF
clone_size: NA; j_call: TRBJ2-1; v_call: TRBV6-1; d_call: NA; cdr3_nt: TGTGCTTTGGGGGGACAGTACTACAATGAGCAGTTCTTC; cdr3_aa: CALGGQYYNEQFF
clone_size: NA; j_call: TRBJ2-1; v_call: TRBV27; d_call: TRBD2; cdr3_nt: TGTGCCAGCAGAAAGGGACTACCAGGTGGCTTTTACAATGAGCAGTTCTTC; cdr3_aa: CASRKGLPGGFYNEQFF
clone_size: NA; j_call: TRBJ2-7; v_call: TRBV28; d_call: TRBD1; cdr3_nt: TGTGCCAGCAGTATAGGGACAGGGGAAGGATCCTACGAGCAGTACTTC; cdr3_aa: CASSIGTGEGSYEQYF
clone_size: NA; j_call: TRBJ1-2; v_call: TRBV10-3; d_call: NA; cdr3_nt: TGTGCCACCAGCCGGGGGGCGGACTATGGCTACACCTTC; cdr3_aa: CATSRGADYGYTF
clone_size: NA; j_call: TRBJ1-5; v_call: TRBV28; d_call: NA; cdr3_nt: TGTGTCAGCCCCGAGGCCCTGGACAGATTCAATCAGCCCCAGCATTTT; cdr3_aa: CVSPEALDRFNQPQHF
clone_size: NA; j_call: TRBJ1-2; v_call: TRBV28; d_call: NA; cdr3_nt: TGTGCCACCCAACCTTTAGATGGAGGGCATGGCTACACCTTC; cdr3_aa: CATQPLDGGHGYTF
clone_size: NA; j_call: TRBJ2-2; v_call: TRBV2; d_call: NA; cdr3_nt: TGTGCCAGCAGTGAAGGTGAAGCCTTGGAGCTGTTTTTT; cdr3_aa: CASSEGEALELFF
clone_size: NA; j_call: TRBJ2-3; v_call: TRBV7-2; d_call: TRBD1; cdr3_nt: TGTGCCAGCAGCTTAGTAAGGGGACAGGGGGTGGACACAGATACGCAGTATTTT; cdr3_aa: CASSLVRGQGVDTDTQYF
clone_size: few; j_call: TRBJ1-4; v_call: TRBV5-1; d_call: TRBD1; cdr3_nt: TGCGCCAGCAGCTTGGGGACAGGGGTGGAAAAACTGTTTTTT; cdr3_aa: CASSLGTGVEKLFF
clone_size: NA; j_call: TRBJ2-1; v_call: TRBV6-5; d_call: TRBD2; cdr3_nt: TGTGCCAGCAGTTACTTTGGCGGGGGGGCCGGCAATGAGCAGTTCTTC; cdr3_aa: CASSYFGGGAGNEQFF
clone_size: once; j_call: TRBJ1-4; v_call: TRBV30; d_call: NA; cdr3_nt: TGTGCCTGGAGGCCCGGGACAACTAATGAAAAACTGTTTTTT; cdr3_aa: CAWRPGTTNEKLFF
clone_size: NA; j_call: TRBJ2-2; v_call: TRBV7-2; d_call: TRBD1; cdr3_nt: TGTGCCAGCAGCTCCTCCCCCGGGACAGGGAGGACCGGGGAGCTGTTTTTT; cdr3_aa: CASSSSPGTGRTGELFF
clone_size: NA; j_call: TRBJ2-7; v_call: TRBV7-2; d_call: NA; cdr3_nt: TGTGCCAGCAGCTTAGACGGGAACGACCACGAGCAGTACTTC; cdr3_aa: CASSLDGNDHEQYF
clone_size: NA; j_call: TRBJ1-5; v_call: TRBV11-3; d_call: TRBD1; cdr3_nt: TGTGCCAGCAGCTTAGGCTCGACAGGGGCCAATCAGCCCCAGCATTTT; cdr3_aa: CASSLGSTGANQPQHF
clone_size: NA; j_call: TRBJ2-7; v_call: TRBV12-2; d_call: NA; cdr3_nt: TGTGCAAGTCGCTTGCCGGGACTAGCGGGGATTTCCTACGAGCAGTACTTC; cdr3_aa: CASRLPGLAGISYEQYF
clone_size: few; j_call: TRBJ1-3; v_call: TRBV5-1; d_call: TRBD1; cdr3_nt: TGCGCCAGCAGCTCGGGACAGGTCTCTGGAAACACCATATATTTT; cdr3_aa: CASSSGQVSGNTIYF